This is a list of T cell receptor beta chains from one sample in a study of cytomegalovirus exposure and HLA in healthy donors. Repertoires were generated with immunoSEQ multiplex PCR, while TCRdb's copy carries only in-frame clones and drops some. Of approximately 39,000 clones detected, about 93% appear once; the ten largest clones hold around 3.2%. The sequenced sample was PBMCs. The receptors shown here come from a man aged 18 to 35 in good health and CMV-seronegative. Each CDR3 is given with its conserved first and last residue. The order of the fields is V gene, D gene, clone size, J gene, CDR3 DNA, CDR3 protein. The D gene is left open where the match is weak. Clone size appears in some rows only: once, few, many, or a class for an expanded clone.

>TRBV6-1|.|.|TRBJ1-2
TGTGCCAGCAGTGAAGGGACATCCACCCTTCTCTATGGCTACACCTTC
CASSEGTSTLLYGYTF
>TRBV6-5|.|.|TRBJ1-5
TGTGCCAGCAGGCCAGGGATCAATCAGCCCCAGCATTTT
CASRPGINQPQHF
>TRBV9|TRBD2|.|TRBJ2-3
TGTGCCAGCAGCAGGTCGGGGTTAGCGGGAGGGCCCACAGATACGCAGTATTTT
CASSRSGLAGGPTDTQYF
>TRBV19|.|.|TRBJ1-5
TGTGCCAGTAGTATAGTTGGGCCTGCTCATCAGCCCCAGCATTTT
CASSIVGPAHQPQHF
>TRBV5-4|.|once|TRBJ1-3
TGTGCCAGCAGCCTCAGGTTGGGGGGCTCTGGAAACACCATATATTTT
CASSLRLGGSGNTIYF
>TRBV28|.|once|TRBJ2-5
TGTGCCAGCAGCTCCGGGACAAAAGAGACCCAGTACTTC
CASSSGTKETQYF
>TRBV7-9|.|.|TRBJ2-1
TGTGCCAGCAGCGACCGGGACTGGTACAATGAGCAGTTCTTC
CASSDRDWYNEQFF
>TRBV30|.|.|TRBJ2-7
TGTGCCTGGAGTGTGCCCTTCAGGACAGCCTACGAGCAGTACTTC
CAWSVPFRTAYEQYF
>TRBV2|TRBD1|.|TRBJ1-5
TGTGCCAGCAGTGGGGGGACAGACTATCAGCCCCAGCATTTT
CASSGGTDYQPQHF
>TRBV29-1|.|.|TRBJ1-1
TGCAGCTCCAGGATGACAGCAAACACTGAAGCTTTCTTT
CSSRMTANTEAFF
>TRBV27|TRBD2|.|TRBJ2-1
TGTGCCAGCAGTCCCCGGGGGGATCGGGCTCTCTCCTACAATGAGCAGTTCTTC
CASSPRGDRALSYNEQFF
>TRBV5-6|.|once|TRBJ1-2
TGTGCCAGTAAAGGGGTGCATGGCTATGGCTACACCTTC
CASKGVHGYGYTF
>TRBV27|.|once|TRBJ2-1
TGTGCCAGCAGTTCGGGACTAGGGGGCAAGAATGAGCAGTTCTTC
CASSSGLGGKNEQFF
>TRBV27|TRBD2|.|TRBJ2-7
TGTGCCAGCAGTGTGGGACTAGCGGGTAGCTACGAGCAGTACTTC
CASSVGLAGSYEQYF
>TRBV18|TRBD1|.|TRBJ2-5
TGTGCCAGCTCCCCGGGACAGGACCCGCTGGTGACCCAGTACTTC
CASSPGQDPLVTQYF
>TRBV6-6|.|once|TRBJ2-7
TGTGCCAGCAACCGCGCAAGATCCTACGAGCAGTACTTC
CASNRARSYEQYF
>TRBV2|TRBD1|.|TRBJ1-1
TGTGCCAGCAGCAGGGGACAGGGGGCGCGAACTGAAGCTTTCTTT
CASSRGQGARTEAFF
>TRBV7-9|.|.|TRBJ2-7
TGTGCCAGCAGCTTAGCGGGGGCCCAGGGCGAGCAGTACTTC
CASSLAGAQGEQYF
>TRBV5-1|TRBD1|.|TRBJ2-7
TGCGCCAGCAGCGAGGAGACAGGGTTCCTCTACGAGCAGTACTTC
CASSEETGFLYEQYF
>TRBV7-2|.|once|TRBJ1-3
TGTGCCAGCAGCTTAGGCCCGGCAGGGGCAGGAAACACCATATATTTT
CASSLGPAGAGNTIYF
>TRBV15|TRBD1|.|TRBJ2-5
TGTGCCACCAACCCGGACAGGGCAAGACAGACCCAGTACTTC
CATNPDRARQTQYF
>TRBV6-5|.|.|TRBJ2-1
TGTGCCAGCAGCCCATGGGGAGTATCCTACAATGAGCAGTTCTTC
CASSPWGVSYNEQFF
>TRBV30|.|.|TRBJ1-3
TGTGCCTGGACTCTCCCCAACAGAAACACCATATATTTT
CAWTLPNRNTIYF
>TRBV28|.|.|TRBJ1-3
TGTGCCAGCAGTTTAATTATCGGGAGCTCTGGAAACACCATATATTTT
CASSLIIGSSGNTIYF
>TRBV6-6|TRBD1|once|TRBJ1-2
TGTGCCAGCAGGCCGGGACAGGGGATCGCCTATGGCTACACCTTC
CASRPGQGIAYGYTF
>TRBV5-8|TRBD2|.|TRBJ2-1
TGTGCCAGCAGGGAGATAATAGCGGGAGGGACTTACAATGAGCAGTTCTTC
CASREIIAGGTYNEQFF
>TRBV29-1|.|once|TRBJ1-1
TGCAGCGTTGTGAACAGCTTGAACACTGAAGCTTTCTTT
CSVVNSLNTEAFF
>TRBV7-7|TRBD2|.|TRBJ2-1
TGTGCTAGCAGCTTAGGACTAGCGGGAGACAATGAGCAGTTCTTC
CASSLGLAGDNEQFF
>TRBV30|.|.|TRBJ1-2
TGTGCCTGGAATATGGCAGATTATGGCTACACCTTC
CAWNMADYGYTF
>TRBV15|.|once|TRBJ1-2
TGTGCCACCAGCAGAGAGGCAGGGGCCGACTATGGCTACACCTTC
CATSREAGADYGYTF
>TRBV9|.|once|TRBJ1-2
TGTGCCAGCAGCGTGTCGGAGCAGGGCTACACCTTC
CASSVSEQGYTF
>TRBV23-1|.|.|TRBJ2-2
TGCGCCAGCAGACCTGGGAAGACAGCTATAGCGAACACCGGGGAGCTGTTTTTT
CASRPGKTAIANTGELFF
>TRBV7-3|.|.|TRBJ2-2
TGTGCCAGCAGCTTAAACGTCCTTAGGGGGGGCCAGTTCGGACCAAACACCGGGGAGCTGTTTTTT
CASSLNVLRGGQFGPNTGELFF
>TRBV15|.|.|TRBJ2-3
TGTGCCACCAGCGGATCCCGGGGGAGAGATACGCAGTATTTT
CATSGSRGRDTQYF
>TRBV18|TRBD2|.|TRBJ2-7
TGTGCCAGCTCACCACCCGGGACTATCGAGCAGTACTTC
CASSPPGTIEQYF
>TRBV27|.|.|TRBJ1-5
TGTGCCAGCAGCGGGCAGGGGCGTATAGGCAATCAGCCCCAGCATTTT
CASSGQGRIGNQPQHF
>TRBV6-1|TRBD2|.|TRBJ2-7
TGTGCCAGCAGTGACCCGAAGATAGCGGGGTCGTCCTACGAGCAGTACTTC
CASSDPKIAGSSYEQYF
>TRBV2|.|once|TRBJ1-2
TGTGCCAGCAGTGACTACGCCCATGGCTACACCTTC
CASSDYAHGYTF
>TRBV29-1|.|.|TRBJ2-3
TGCAGCGTAGAAACCGCAGGAACCTCAGATACGCAGTATTTT
CSVETAGTSDTQYF
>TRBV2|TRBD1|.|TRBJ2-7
TGTGCCAGCAGCTTCGACAGGGGCCGTTCCTACGAGCAGTACTTC
CASSFDRGRSYEQYF
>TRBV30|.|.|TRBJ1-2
TGTGCCTGGAGTGTAGGGGTCTCGGTTGGCTACACCTTC
CAWSVGVSVGYTF
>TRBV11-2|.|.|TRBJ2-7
TGTGCCAGCAGCTTAGACCGCGTGGAGGGAGAGCAGTACTTC
CASSLDRVEGEQYF
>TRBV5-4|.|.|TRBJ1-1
TGTGCCAGCAGCTCACCCTACTCGAACACTGAAGCTTTCTTT
CASSSPYSNTEAFF
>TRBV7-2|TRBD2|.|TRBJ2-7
TGTGCCAGCAGCTTAGGGAGCGGGAGTAGTTACGAGCAGTACTTC
CASSLGSGSSYEQYF
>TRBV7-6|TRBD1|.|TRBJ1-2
TGTGCCAGCAGCTCACCGGGACAGGGGGATGGCTACACCTTC
CASSSPGQGDGYTF
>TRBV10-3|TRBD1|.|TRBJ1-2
TGTGCCATCAGCCGGGACAGGGCCTCTGGCTACACCTTC
CAISRDRASGYTF
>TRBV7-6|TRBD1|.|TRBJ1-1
TGTGCCAGCAGCGCTAACAGGGGAAGGACTGAAGCTTTCTTT
CASSANRGRTEAFF
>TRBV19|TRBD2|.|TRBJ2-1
TGTGCCGCCGGGGGGGGTGGTTCCTACAATGAGCAGTTCTTC
CAAGGGGSYNEQFF
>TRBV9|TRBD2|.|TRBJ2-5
TGTGCCAGCAGCGTAGCTGTCGGCAGCGGGGGGACCCAAGAGACCCAGTACTTC
CASSVAVGSGGTQETQYF
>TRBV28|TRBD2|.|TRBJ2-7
TGTGCCAGCAGTTTAAGTGCGGGAGGGCCGGGATCCTACGAGCAGTACTTC
CASSLSAGGPGSYEQYF
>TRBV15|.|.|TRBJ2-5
TGTGCCACCAGCAGGGCAGGGGAGACCCAGTACTTC
CATSRAGETQYF
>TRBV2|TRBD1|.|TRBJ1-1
TGTGCCAGCAGTGGACAGGGTTCCACTGAAGCTTTCTTT
CASSGQGSTEAFF
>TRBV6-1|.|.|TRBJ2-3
TGTGCCAGCAGTGGTTCCGTGGGGGGTAGCACAGATACGCAGTATTTT
CASSGSVGGSTDTQYF
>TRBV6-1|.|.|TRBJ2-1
TGTGCCAGCAGTGAATTCGTTGAGGGCAATGAGCAGTTCTTC
CASSEFVEGNEQFF